The 3 T cell receptor beta chains below were found in one sample sequenced in a study of blood T cell repertoires in COVID-19. Profiling relied on immunoSEQ multiplex PCR, and the TCRdb table lists in-frame clones only, not all of them. The sample lists over 350,000 clones; 85% to 90% were seen once. What was sequenced was PBMCs or T cells enriched from blood (not recorded which). The receptors originated from a woman between 50 and 59 years old who had recovered from COVID-19.

V and J are TRBV5-1 and TRBJ2-1; 11 positions match TRBD1. The CDR3 is made up of 16 amino acids. CDR1 and CDR2 (germline): SGHRS, YFSETQ. V shed 2 bases and J 2 bases; nucleotides not matched to a gene: 3. The CDR3 spells CASSLGTGGTYNEQFF. The CDR3, as DNA: TGCGCCAGCAGCTTAGGGACAGGGGGTACCTACAATGAGCAGTTCTTC. Variable domain in full (rest from reference TRBV5-1 and TRBJ2-1): KAGVTQTPRYLIKTRGQQVTLSCSPISGHRSVSWYQQTPGQGLQFLFEYFSETQRNKGNFPGRFSGRQFSNSRSEMNVSTLELGDSALYLCASSLGTGGTYNEQFFGPGTRLTVL.

This sequence joins TRBV19 and TRBJ1-6, with 9 bases identical to TRBD1. Germline lookup yields CDR1 LNHDA and CDR2 SQIVND (reference sequence). The CDR3 sequence is 14 residues long. V lost 3 bases to trimming and J lost 7 bases; unmatched junction nucleotides: 1. The CDR3: CASSMDRGNSPLHF. CDR3 coding DNA: TGTGCCAGTAGTATGGACAGGGGCAATTCACCCCTCCACTTT.

The chain carries TRBV30 and TRBJ1-1, with D possibly matching TRBD1 (5 bases). CDR1 is GTSNPN and CDR2 is SVGIG in the germline V gene (reference sequence). This CDR3 comprises 14 residues. V was pared by 6 bases and J by 7 bases, with 21 bases between. CDR3 amino acids: CACRIKRGYGEAFF. CDR3 in DNA: TGTGCCTGTCGCATAAAACGGGGGTACGGTGAAGCTTTCTTT.